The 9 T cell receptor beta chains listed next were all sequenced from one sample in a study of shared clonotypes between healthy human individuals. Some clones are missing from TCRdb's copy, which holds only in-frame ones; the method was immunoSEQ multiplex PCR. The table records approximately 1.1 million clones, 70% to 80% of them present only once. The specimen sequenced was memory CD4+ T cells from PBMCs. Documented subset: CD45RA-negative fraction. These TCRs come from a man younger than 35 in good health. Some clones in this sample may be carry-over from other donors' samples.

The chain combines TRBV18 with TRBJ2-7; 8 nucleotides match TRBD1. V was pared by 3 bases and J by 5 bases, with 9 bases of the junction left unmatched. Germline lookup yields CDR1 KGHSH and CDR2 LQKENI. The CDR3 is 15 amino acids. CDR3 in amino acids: CASSPSGRGQNEQYF. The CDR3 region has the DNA TGTGCCAGCTCACCGTCAGGCAGGGGGCAGAACGAGCAGTACTTC. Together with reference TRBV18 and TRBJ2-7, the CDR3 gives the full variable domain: NAGVMQNPRHLVRRRGQEARLRCSPMKGHSHVYWYRQLPEEGLKFMVYLQKENIIDESGMPKERFSAEFPKEGPSILRIQQVVRGDSAAYFCASSPSGRGQNEQYFGPGTRLTVT.

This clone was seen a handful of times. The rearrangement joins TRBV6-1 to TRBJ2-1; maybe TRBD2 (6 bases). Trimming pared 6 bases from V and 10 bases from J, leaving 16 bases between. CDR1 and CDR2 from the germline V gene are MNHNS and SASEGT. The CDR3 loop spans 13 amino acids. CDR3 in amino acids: CASSGTHTSEQFF. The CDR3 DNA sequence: TGTGCCAGCAGCGGGACTCACACGTCAGAGCAGTTCTTC.

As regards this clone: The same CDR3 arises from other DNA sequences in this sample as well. The CDR3 bases are TGCGCCAGCAGTCTGACAGGGGCCGGCGAGACCCAGTACTTC. Its protein product is CASSLTGAGETQYF. The rearrangement links TRBV5-1 to TRBJ2-5, with 8 nucleotides matching TRBD1. This CDR3 is built from 14 residues. The V segment lost 5 bases and the J segment 5 bases; nucleotides outside the gene matches: 8. CDR1 SGHRS and CDR2 YFSETQ come from the germline V gene.

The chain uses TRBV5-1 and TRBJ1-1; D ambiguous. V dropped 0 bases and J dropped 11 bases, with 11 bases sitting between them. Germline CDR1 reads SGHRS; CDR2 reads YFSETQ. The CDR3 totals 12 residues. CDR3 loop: CASSLERPPAFF. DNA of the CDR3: TGCGCCAGCAGCTTGGAAAGGCCGCCCGCTTTCTTT.

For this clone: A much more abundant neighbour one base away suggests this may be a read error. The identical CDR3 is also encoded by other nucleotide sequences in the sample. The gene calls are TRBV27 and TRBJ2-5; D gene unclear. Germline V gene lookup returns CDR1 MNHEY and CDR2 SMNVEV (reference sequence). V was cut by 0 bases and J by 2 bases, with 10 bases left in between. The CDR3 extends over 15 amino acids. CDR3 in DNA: TGTGCCAGCAGTTTATCGTGGGCATCTCAAGAGACCCAGTACTTC. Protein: CASSLSWASQETQYF.

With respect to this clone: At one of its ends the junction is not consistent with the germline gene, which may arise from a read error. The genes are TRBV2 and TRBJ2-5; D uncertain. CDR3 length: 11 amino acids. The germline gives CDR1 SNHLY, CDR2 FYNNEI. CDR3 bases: TGTGCCAGCAGTTTTCCCGTCCCAGGCGACTTC. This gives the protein CASSFPVPGDF.

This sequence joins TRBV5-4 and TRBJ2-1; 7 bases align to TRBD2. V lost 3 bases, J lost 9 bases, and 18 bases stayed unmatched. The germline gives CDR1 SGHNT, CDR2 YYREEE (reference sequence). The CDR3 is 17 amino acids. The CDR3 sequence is CASSSGTERAGSSEQFF. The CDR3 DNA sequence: TGTGCCAGCAGCTCCGGGACGGAGAGAGCGGGGTCCTCTGAGCAGTTCTTC.

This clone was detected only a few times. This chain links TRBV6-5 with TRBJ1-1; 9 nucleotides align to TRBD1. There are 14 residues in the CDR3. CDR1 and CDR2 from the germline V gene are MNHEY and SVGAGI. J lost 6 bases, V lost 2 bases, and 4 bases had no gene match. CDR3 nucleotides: TGTGCCAGCAGTTACCCCGGGACAGGGTCTGAAGCTTTCTTT. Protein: CASSYPGTGSEAFF.

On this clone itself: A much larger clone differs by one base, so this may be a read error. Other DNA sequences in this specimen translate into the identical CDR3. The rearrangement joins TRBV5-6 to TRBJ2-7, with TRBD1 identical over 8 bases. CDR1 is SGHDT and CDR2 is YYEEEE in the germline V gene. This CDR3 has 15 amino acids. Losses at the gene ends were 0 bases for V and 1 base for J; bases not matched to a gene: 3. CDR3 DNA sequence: TGTGCCAGCAGCTTGGGACAGGGGAGGTCCTACGAGCAGTACTTC. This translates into CASSLGQGRSYEQYF.